This TCR beta chain is from a study of T cells in narcolepsy. Only in-frame clones appear in the TCRdb table, and some are missing; sequencing was by immunoSEQ multiplex PCR. Found here are approximately 30,000 clones, approximately 84% of them singletons; the top ten hold around 1.3%. CDR1 is SQVTM, CDR2 ANQGSEA, per germline. The CDR3 has 13 residues. The origin of this receptor is a human donor with narcolepsy. The chain uses TRBV29-1 and TRBJ2-3; D uncertain. Source material: CD45RA- memory CD4+ T cells from PBMCs. The DNA for the CDR3 is TGCAGTTTTTCACCTCTGTCCACAGATACGCAGTATTTT. It specifies CSFSPLSTDTQYF.